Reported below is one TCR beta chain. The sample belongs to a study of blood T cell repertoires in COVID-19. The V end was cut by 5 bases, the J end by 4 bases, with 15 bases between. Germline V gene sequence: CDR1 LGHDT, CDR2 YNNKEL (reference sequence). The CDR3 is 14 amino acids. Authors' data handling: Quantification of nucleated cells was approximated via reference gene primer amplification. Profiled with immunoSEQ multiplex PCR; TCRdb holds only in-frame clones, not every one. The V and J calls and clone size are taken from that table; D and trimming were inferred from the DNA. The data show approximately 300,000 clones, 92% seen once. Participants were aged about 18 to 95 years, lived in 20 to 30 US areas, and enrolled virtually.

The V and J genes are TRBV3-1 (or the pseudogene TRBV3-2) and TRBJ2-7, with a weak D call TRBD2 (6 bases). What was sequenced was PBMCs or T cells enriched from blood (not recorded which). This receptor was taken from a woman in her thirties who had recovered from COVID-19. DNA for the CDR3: TGTGCCAGCAGCGACCTAGGAGGGAGATACGAGCAGTACTTC. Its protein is CASSDLGGRYEQYF.